This T cell receptor (beta chain) was sequenced for a study of T cell responses to AZD1222 COVID-19 vaccine. On the study more broadly: Second-dose timings of about 4 or about 12 weeks were pooled. Regarding the study as a whole: It was only a handful of AZD1222 recipients who were seropositive at baseline.

CDR3 length equals 15 residues. Germline V gene data show CDR1 as LNHDA and CDR2 as SQIVND (reference sequence). V shed 1 base and J 6 bases; nucleotides not matched to a gene: 4. Comment on this clone: Its target is unknown.

This table comes from immunoSEQ multiplex PCR, and its TCRdb copy is limited to in-frame clones, with some not included. The data hold 72,000 or so clones, with roughly nine tenths observed a single time. The receptor comes from an adult in good health. The chain couples TRBV19 to TRBJ2-1; 9 bases are a match to TRBD2. The sample was peripheral blood, taken on day 0 of AZD1222 vaccination. The CDR3 DNA is TGTGCCAGTAGTATAGTTAGCGGGGGCCGCAATGAGCAGTTCTTC. It specifies CASSIVSGGRNEQFF.